The TCR beta chain described here comes from a study of vaccination effects on CD4 cells after COVID-19. On the study more broadly: The study sampled a couple of convalescent patients 16 days and one week before vaccination. Regarding the study as a whole: Convalescent patients in the study were few, and early post-infection timepoints were absent. Clones of infection and vaccine origin contracted markedly late after vaccination.

Antigen-specific CD4+ T cells expanded by the ViraFEST assay with viral peptide pools were then sequenced. Subsequent to a culture period of around 10 days, CD4+ T cells were isolated. A PCR test confirmed that the person had SARS-CoV-2 infection between March and December 2020. Cultures received IL-2 medium that replaced half the medium on days 3 and 7. CDR3 length: 16 amino acids. V gave up 3 bases and J gave up 0 bases, with 12 bases separating them. Germline V gene sequence: CDR1 SGHDN, CDR2 FVKESK. Remarks on this clone: Its target is unknown.

Generated by immunoSEQ multiplex PCR, the TCRdb table keeps only in-frame clones and is missing some. Found here are about 26,000 clones, 75% to 80% of them singletons; the top ten hold around 16%. This TCR came from a human donor who had a prior SARS-CoV-2 infection. Here the sequenced sample was CD4+ T cells from PBMCs cultured with HCoV-NL63 spike peptides, taken before COVID-19 vaccination. V and J are TRBV14 and TRBJ1-3; D ambiguous. This CDR3 is CASSQYSARSGNTIYF. The CDR3 DNA reads as TGTGCCAGCAGCCAGTACAGTGCCCGCTCTGGAAACACCATATATTTT.